Detailed here is one T cell receptor beta chain. The antigen is not known. From germline, CDR1 is SGHNT and CDR2 YENEEA. Deletions cut 4 bases from V and 4 bases from J, with 7 bases between. This CDR3 contains 13 residues. Profiled with immunoSEQ multiplex PCR; TCRdb holds only in-frame clones, not every one. The sample has about 25,000 clones, about 72% seen once; the top ten hold 16%. These data originate in a study of vaccination effects on CD4 cells after COVID-19. At the level of the study: The vaccine given was either BNT162b2 or mRNA-1273, in two doses.

ViraFEST assay sequencing came after antigen-specific CD4+ T cells were expanded with viral peptide pools. The culture ran for 10 days, and then CD4+ T cells were isolated. Their SARS-CoV-2 infection, verified by PCR, occurred between March and December 2020. Study-wide results and caveats: At late timepoints after vaccination, vaccine- and infection-induced clones shrank markedly.

The J gene is TRBJ2-2, the V gene TRBV11-3; D is unclear. The material sequenced was CD4+ T cells from PBMCs cultured with SARS-CoV-2 spike peptides, taken before COVID-19 vaccination. This clonotype originated in a human donor who had a prior SARS-CoV-2 infection. The CDR3 nucleotides read TGTGCCAGCAGCTCATCCATCACCGGGGAGCTGTTTTTT. Translation: CASSSSITGELFF.